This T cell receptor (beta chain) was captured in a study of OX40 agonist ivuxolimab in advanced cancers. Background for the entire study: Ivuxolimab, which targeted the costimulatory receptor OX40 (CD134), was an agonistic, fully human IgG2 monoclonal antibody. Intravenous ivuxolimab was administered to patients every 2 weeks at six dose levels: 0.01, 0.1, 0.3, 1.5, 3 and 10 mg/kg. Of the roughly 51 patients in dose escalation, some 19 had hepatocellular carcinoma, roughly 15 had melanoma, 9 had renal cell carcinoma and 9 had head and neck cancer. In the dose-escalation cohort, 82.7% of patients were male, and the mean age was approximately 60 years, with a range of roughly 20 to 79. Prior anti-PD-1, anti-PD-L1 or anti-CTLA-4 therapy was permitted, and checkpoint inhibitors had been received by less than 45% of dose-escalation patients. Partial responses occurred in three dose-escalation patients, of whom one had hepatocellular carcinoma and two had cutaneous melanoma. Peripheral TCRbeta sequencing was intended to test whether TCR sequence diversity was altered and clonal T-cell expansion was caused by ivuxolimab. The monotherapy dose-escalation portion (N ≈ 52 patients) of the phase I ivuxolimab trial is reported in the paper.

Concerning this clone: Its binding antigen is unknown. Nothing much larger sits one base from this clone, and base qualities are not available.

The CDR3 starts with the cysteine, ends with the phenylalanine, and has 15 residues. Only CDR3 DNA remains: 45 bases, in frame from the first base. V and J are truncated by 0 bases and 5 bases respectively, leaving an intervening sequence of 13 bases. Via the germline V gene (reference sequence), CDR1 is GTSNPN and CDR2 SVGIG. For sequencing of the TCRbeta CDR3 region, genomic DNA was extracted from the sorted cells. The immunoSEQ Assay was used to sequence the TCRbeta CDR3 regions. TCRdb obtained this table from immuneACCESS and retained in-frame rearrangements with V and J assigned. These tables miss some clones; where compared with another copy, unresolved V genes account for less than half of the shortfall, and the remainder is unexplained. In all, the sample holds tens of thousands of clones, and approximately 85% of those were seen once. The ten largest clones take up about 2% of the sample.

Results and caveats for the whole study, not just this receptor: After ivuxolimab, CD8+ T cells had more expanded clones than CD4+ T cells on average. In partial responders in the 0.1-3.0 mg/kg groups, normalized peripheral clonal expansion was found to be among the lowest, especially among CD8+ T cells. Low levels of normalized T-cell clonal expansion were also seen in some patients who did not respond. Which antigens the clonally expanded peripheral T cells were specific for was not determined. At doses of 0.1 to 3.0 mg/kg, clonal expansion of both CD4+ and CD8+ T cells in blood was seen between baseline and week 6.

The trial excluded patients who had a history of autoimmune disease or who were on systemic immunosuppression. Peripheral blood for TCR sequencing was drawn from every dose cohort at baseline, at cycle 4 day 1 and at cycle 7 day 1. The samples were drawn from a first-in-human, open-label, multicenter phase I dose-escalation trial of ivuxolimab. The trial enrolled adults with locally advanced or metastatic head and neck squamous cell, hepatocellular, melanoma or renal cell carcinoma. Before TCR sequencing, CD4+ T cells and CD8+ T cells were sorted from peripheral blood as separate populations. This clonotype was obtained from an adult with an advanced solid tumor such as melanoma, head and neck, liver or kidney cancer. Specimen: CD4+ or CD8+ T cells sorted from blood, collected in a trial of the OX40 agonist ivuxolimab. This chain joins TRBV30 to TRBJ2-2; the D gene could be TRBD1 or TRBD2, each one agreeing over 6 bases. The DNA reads TGTGCCTGGAGTGTAATCCAGGGGAGGACCGGGGAGCTGTTTTTT. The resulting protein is CAWSVIQGRTGELFF.